The 22 T cell receptor beta chains in this list originate from one sample, sequenced in a study of blood T cell repertoires in COVID-19. Method: immunoSEQ multiplex PCR; TCRdb's copy keeps in-frame clones and lacks some. The sample lists about 160,000 clones; 85% to 90% were seen once. Sequenced input: peripheral blood. The receptors were sampled from a woman in her 70s with COVID-19, enrolled during active disease.

This clone is a singleton in its sample. The chain joins TRBV30 to TRBJ1-2; no firm D call. Per the germline V gene, CDR1 is GTSNPN and CDR2 is SVGIG (reference sequence). Trimming cost V 2 bases and J 4 bases, with 5 bases left between them. This CDR3 has 11 residues. In DNA, the CDR3 is TGTGCCTGGAGTAGAGGCTATGGCTACACCTTC. Amino acids: CAWSRGYGYTF.

V is TRBV19 and J is TRBJ1-5, with TRBD1 matching 7 bases. V was clipped by 6 bases and J by 6 bases; unmatched bases: 8. The CDR3 spans 14 residues. Germline V CDR1 and CDR2: LNHDA, SQIVND (reference sequence). This CDR3 reads CASSDTGDGQPQHF. The CDR3 nucleotides read TGTGCCAGTAGCGATACAGGGGATGGTCAGCCCCAGCATTTT.

V gene TRBV28 combines with J gene TRBJ2-5; possible D gene TRBD2, 5 bases. The CDR3 sequence is 17 residues long. The germline V and J ends were trimmed by 3 bases and 3 bases, with 20 bases remaining between them. Looked up from germline, CDR1 is MDHEN and CDR2 is SYDVKM. The CDR3 region has the DNA TGTGCCAGCAGTTTTCTAGGGAGTAACGCGGCTGAAGAGACCCAGTACTTC. Protein: CASSFLGSNAAEETQYF.

The gene calls are TRBV5-1 and TRBJ1-4, with 8 positions matching TRBD1. Germline values: CDR1 SGHRS, CDR2 YFSETQ. The CDR3 totals 17 residues. V trimming: 0 bases; J trimming: 0 bases; junction bases outside the gene matches: 4. Here the CDR3 reads CASSLEGQGPTNEKLFF. CDR3 coding DNA: TGCGCCAGCAGCTTGGAAGGACAGGGCCCAACTAATGAAAAACTGTTTTTT.

CDR3 coding DNA: TGCGCCAGCAGCCTGGACAGGGAGTATGAAAAACTGTTTTTT. Translation gives CASSLDREYEKLFF. This sequence joins TRBV5-1 and TRBJ1-4, with TRBD1 matching 8 bases. Trimming took 4 bases from V and 6 from J; bases not matched to a gene: 5. Looked up from germline, CDR1 is SGHRS and CDR2 is YFSETQ. This CDR3 is built from 14 residues.

The rearrangement uses TRBV27 and TRBJ2-2; 12 bases map to TRBD2. The CDR3 is made up of 18 amino acids. V gave up 6 bases and J gave up 4 bases; unmatched junction bases: 12. The germline CDR1 and CDR2 sequences are MNHEY and SMNVEV (reference sequence). The CDR3 DNA follows: TGTGCCAGCAGGCGGAGTCCTAGCGGGGGGGCGGGCACCGGGGAGCTGTTTTTT. This encodes CASRRSPSGGAGTGELFF.

The rearrangement joins TRBV2 to TRBJ2-5; 8 positions match TRBD1. V shed 6 bases and J 5 bases; nucleotides not matched to a gene: 8. The CDR3 has 14 amino acids. Germline values: CDR1 SNHLY, CDR2 FYNNEI. CDR3 amino acids: CASSQTGAGETQYF. CDR3 sequence (DNA): TGTGCCAGCAGCCAGACAGGGGCTGGGGAGACCCAGTACTTC.

This clone has just a few counts. The rearrangement joins TRBV5-5 to TRBJ1-5; D uncertain. Germline V gives CDR1 SGHKS, CDR2 YYEKEE (reference sequence). Trimming left V 0 bases short and J 1 base short, with 11 bases between. The CDR3 contains 16 residues. The CDR3: CASSLDRGGSNQPQHF. The CDR3 region has the DNA TGTGCCAGCAGCTTGGACCGGGGAGGGAGCAATCAGCCCCAGCATTTT.

This chain connects TRBV30 to TRBJ2-7; 9 bases match TRBD1. Germline CDR1 reads GTSNPN; CDR2 reads SVGIG (reference sequence). This CDR3 comprises 13 residues. V lost 7 bases to trimming and J lost 7 bases; unmatched junction nucleotides: 11. The CDR3 coding sequence is TGTGCCTCCACCGGGACAGGGCATGGAGAGCAGTACTTC. Its protein is CASTGTGHGEQYF.

The V gene is TRBV5-5, the J gene TRBJ1-2; 7 bases agree with TRBD1. There are 15 residues in the CDR3. The V gene end was trimmed by 0 bases and the J gene end by 7 bases; junction bases not matched to a gene: 9. Germline V gives CDR1 SGHKS, CDR2 YYEKEE (reference sequence). The CDR3 loop reads CASSLVLGQGVGYTF. The DNA of the CDR3 is TGTGCCAGCAGCTTGGTTTTGGGGCAGGGGGTTGGCTACACCTTC.

The CDR3 region is CASSLVDRKDLHF. CDR3 nucleotide sequence: TGTGCCAGCAGTTTAGTCGACAGAAAGGACCTCCACTTT. The chain recombines TRBV28 with TRBJ1-6, with a weak D call TRBD1 (5 bases). Trimming pared 2 bases from V and 15 bases from J, leaving 14 bases between. The germline V gene has CDR1 MDHEN and CDR2 SYDVKM. This CDR3 contains 13 residues.

The chain uses TRBV28 and TRBJ1-5, with TRBD1 identical over 7 bases. From germline, CDR1 is MDHEN and CDR2 SYDVKM. The CDR3 length is 14 residues. The J segment lost 5 bases and the V segment lost 4 bases, leaving 5 bases of the junction unmatched. The CDR3 loop reads CASSSGQVDQPQHF. The CDR3 DNA sequence: TGTGCCAGCAGTTCAGGACAGGTGGATCAGCCCCAGCATTTT.

The chain uses TRBV5-1 and TRBJ2-3, with 9 bases aligning to TRBD1. Germline V lookup: CDR1 SGHRS, CDR2 YFSETQ. The CDR3 length is 17 residues. With V trimmed by 3 bases and J by 3 bases, 11 bases remained unmatched. The chain's CDR3 is CASSWALTGGGTDTQYF. DNA for the CDR3: TGCGCCAGCAGCTGGGCCCTCACAGGGGGCGGGACAGATACGCAGTATTTT. Combining the CDR3 with reference TRBV5-1 and TRBJ2-3 gives the whole variable domain KAGVTQTPRYLIKTRGQQVTLSCSPISGHRSVSWYQQTPGQGLQFLFEYFSETQRNKGNFPGRFSGRQFSNSRSEMNVSTLELGDSALYLCASSWALTGGGTDTQYFGPGTRLTVL.

The chain links TRBV5-6 to TRBJ1-4; TRBD1 is a possible D gene (5 bases). The CDR3 is 14 residues long. V gave up 3 bases and J gave up 2 bases, with 8 bases separating them. Germline CDR1 SGHDT, CDR2 YYEEEE. The CDR3 protein is CASSSGVTNEKLFF. CDR3 sequence (DNA): TGTGCCAGCAGCTCGGGGGTGACTAATGAAAAACTGTTTTTT.

This chain joins TRBV5-1 and TRBJ1-1; TRBD1 agrees at 8 bases. Germline-derived CDR1 and CDR2 are SGHRS and YFSETQ. V lost 5 bases to trimming and J lost 5 bases; unmatched junction nucleotides: 11. The length of the CDR3 is 15 residues. CDR3 region: CASSLQGVSATEAFF. CDR3 DNA: TGCGCCAGCAGTTTACAGGGGGTGAGTGCGACTGAAGCTTTCTTT.

The chain employs TRBV7-2 and TRBJ2-1; 11 bases are a match to TRBD2. Germline V CDR1 and CDR2: SGHTA, FQGNSA. The CDR3 totals 15 residues. With 1 base clipped from V and 9 bases from J, the junction kept 5 bases outside the gene matches. In DNA form, the CDR3 reads TGTGCCAGCAGCTTAGAGTCTAGCGGGGGGACTGAGCAGTTCTTC. Amino acids: CASSLESSGGTEQFF. Based on the CDR3 plus reference TRBV7-2 and TRBJ2-1, the full variable domain is GAGVSQSPSNKVTEKGKDVELRCDPISGHTALYWYRQSLGQGLEFLIYFQGNSAPDKSGLPSDRFSAERTGGSVSTLTIQRTQQEDSAVYLCASSLESSGGTEQFFGPGTRLTVL.

The chain carries TRBV7-2 and TRBJ2-6, with D perhaps matching TRBD2 (5 bases). This CDR3 has 15 amino acids. Germline V gene data show CDR1 as SGHTA and CDR2 as FQGNSA. With 1 base removed from V and 4 bases from J, the gap between germline ends came to 8 bases. CDR3 protein: CASSLVASGANVLTF. CDR3 sequence (DNA): TGTGCCAGCAGCTTAGTAGCGTCCGGGGCCAACGTCCTGACTTTC.

The chain uses TRBV2 and TRBJ1-2, with 7 nucleotides matching TRBD1. V trimming: 4 bases; J trimming: 1 base; junction bases outside the gene matches: 6. The V gene's germline CDR1 is SNHLY and CDR2 FYNNEI. This CDR3 spans 15 amino acids. The CDR3 nucleotides read TGTGCCAGCAGTGTACGGACAGGACGTAACTATGGCTACACCTTC. Translating gives CASSVRTGRNYGYTF. Complete variable domain (other parts from reference TRBV2 and TRBJ1-2): EPEVTQTPSHQVTQMGQEVILRCVPISNHLYFYWYRQILGQKVEFLVSFYNNEISEKSEIFDDQFSVERPDGSNFTLKIRSTKLEDSAMYFCASSVRTGRNYGYTFGSGTRLTVV.

The chain combines TRBV20-1 with TRBJ1-5, with D perhaps matching TRBD1 (5 bases). This CDR3 comprises 11 residues. Germline values: CDR1 DFQATT, CDR2 SNEGSKA (reference sequence). V lost 5 bases and J lost 5, with 7 bases in between. DNA of the CDR3: TGCAGTGCTGAAGGGGATCAGCCCCAGCATTTT. The encoded protein is CSAEGDQPQHF.

The gene calls are TRBV11-3 and TRBJ2-1; TRBD1 might be the D (5 bases). Trimming pared 2 bases from V and 9 bases from J, leaving 11 bases between. CDR3 length: 13 residues. Per germline, CDR1 SGHNT and CDR2 YENEEA. In nucleotides, the CDR3 is TGTGCCAGCAGCTTACTGTTCAGGGTTGAGCAGTTCTTC. It encodes CASSLLFRVEQFF.

The CDR3 DNA follows: TGTGCCAGCAGCGTCCAGGGGGTGAGTTCACCCCTCCACTTT. Translation gives CASSVQGVSSPLHF. The chain has TRBV9 and TRBJ1-6; 7 bases match TRBD1. The length of the CDR3 is 14 residues. CDR1 is SGDLS, CDR2 YYNGEE, per germline. The ends lost 2 bases at V and 9 bases at J; junction bases unmatched: 5.

V usage is TRBV5-1 and J usage is TRBJ2-7; D might be TRBD2 (6 bases). CDR1 and CDR2 from the germline V gene are SGHRS and YFSETQ. V was clipped by 6 bases and J by 5 bases, with 12 bases between them. The CDR3 is 12 amino acids. The CDR3 DNA sequence: TGCGCCAGCACGGAGGGATCCCACGAGCAGTACTTC. Translated, it gives CASTEGSHEQYF.